This T cell receptor (beta chain) was found in a study of read filtering for tumor transcriptome and immune sequencing. Study-level background: DNase treatment preceded whole-transcriptome library preparation.

At least ten counts were recorded for this clonotype. Its target is unknown. From approximately 430 ng of RNA, a library with molecular barcoded alpha/delta and beta/gamma adaptors was made. TCRdb ran MiXCR on the reads and lists one entry per CDR3 protein. Among more than 100,000 distinct CDR3 sequences listed, under 15% were seen once. With V trimmed by 6 bases and J by 1 base, 7 bases remained unmatched. Germline loops: CDR1 KGHDR, CDR2 SFDVKD. There are 16 residues in the CDR3. Study results and limitations: Single-read clonotypes: roughly 81% of IR-seq clonotypes (around 4% of reads), about 75% of RNA-seq clonotypes (44.6% of reads). Even smaller IR-seq throughput identified most shared clonotypes.

The TCR originated in a donor at least 40 years old with multiple myeloma. The chain couples TRBV24-1 to TRBJ2-2, with 7 bases lining up with TRBD2. The sequencing input was a population of CD138-negative cells sorted from bone marrow. The CDR3 loop reads CATSRHGRLNTGELFF. CDR3 in DNA: TGTGCCACCAGTAGGCACGGGAGGTTGAACACCGGGGAGCTGTTTTTT.